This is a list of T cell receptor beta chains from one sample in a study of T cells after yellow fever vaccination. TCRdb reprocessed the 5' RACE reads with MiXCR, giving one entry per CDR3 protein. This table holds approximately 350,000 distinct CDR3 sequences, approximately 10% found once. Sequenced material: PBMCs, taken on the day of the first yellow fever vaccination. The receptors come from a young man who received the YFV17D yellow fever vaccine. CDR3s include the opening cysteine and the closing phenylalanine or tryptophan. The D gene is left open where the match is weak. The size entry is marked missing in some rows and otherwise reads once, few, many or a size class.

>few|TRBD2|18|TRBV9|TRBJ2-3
CASNLGTSGGISTDTQYF
TGTGCCAGCAACCTGGGGACTAGCGGGGGGATTAGCACAGATACGCAGTATTTT
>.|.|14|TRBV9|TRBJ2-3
CASSVAVIPDTQYF
TGTGCCAGCAGCGTAGCTGTCATCCCAGATACGCAGTATTTT
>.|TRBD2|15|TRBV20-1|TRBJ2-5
CSARDGGGVLETQYF
TGCAGTGCTAGAGATGGGGGGGGAGTACTAGAGACCCAGTACTTC
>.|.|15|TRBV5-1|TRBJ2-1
CASSPRGGDYNEQFF
TGCGCCAGCAGCCCCCGCGGGGGCGATTACAATGAGCAGTTCTTC
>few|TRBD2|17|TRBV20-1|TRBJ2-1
CSARDRGTGTSGGSQFF
TGCAGTGCTAGAGATCGGGGTACCGGGACTAGCGGGGGGTCACAGTTCTTC
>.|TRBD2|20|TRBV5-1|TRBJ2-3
CASSTDPSGSFGGASDTQYF
TGCGCCAGCAGCACAGACCCAAGCGGCTCGTTCGGGGGGGCATCAGATACGCAGTATTTT
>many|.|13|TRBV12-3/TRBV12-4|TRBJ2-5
CASSLGTGETQYF
TGTGCCAGCAGTTTGGGCACGGGGGAGACCCAGTACTTC
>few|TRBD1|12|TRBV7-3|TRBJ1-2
CASSLRTGRLTF
TGTGCCAGCAGCTTAAGGACAGGGAGGTTAACCTTC
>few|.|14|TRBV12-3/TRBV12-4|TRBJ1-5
CASSSDSRNQPQHF
TGTGCCAGCAGTTCCGACAGTCGCAATCAGCCCCAGCATTTT
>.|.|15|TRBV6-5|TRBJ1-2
CASSYEAPPNYGYTF
TGTGCCAGCAGTTACGAGGCACCCCCTAACTATGGCTACACCTTC
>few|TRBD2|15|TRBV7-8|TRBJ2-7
CASGRSGGLTYEQYF
TGTGCCAGCGGTCGAAGCGGGGGCCTAACCTACGAGCAGTACTTC
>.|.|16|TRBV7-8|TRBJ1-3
CASSPARVPSGNTIYF
TGTGCCAGCAGCCCAGCCCGGGTTCCCTCTGGAAACACCATATATTTT
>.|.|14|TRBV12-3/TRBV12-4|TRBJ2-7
CASSLEGLPYEQYF
TGTGCCAGCAGTTTAGAGGGGCTTCCCTACGAGCAGTACTTC
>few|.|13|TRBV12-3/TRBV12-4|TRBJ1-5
CASSTRVSGPQHF
TGTGCCAGCAGTACCAGGGTATCGGGACCCCAGCATTTT
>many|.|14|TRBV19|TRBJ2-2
CASSGVGGTGELFF
TGTGCCAGTAGTGGGGTAGGGGGCACCGGGGAGCTGTTTTTT
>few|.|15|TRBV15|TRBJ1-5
CATSRELGINQPQHF
TGTGCCACCAGCAGAGAGTTGGGAATCAATCAGCCCCAGCATTTT
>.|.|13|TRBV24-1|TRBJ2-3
CATRQASTDTQYF
TGTGCCACCAGGCAGGCGAGCACAGATACGCAGTATTTT
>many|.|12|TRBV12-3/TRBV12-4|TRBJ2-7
CASSPQGYEQYF
TGTGCCAGCAGCCCACAGGGCTACGAGCAGTACTTC
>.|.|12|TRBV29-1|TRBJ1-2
CSVELMGYGYTF
TGCAGCGTTGAGTTGATGGGCTATGGCTACACCTTC
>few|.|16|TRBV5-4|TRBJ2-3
CASSFLGGPSTDTQYF
TGTGCCAGCAGCTTTTTGGGGGGGCCAAGCACAGATACGCAGTATTTT
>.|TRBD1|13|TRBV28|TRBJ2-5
CASRGQGKETQYF
TGTGCCAGCAGAGGACAGGGGAAAGAGACCCAGTACTTC
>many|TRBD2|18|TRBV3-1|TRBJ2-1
CASSPLTSGGASYNEQFF
TGTGCCAGCAGTCCTCTTACTAGCGGGGGGGCTTCCTACAATGAGCAGTTCTTC
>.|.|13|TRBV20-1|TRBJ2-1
CSARGGGHNEQFF
TGCAGTGCTAGAGGGGGGGGCCACAATGAGCAGTTCTTC
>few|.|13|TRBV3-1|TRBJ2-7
CASSQELSYEQYF
TGTGCCAGCAGCCAAGAGCTCTCATACGAGCAGTACTTC
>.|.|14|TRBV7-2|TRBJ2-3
CASSPSTRTDTQYF
TGTGCCAGCAGCCCGTCGACCCGCACAGATACGCAGTATTTT
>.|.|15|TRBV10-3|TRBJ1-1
CATLARDGVNTEAFF
TGTGCCACCCTCGCCCGGGACGGGGTGAACACTGAAGCTTTCTTT
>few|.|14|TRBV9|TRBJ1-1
CASSDSGPVTEAFF
TGTGCCAGCAGCGACTCGGGACCAGTGACTGAAGCTTTCTTT
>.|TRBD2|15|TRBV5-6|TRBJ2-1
CASSLSRGGINEQFF
TGTGCCAGCAGCTTGTCTCGCGGGGGGATCAATGAGCAGTTCTTC
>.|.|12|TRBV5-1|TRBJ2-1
CASSLSRGEQFF
TGCGCCAGCAGCTTGTCTCGGGGCGAGCAGTTCTTC
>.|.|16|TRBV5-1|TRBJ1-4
CASSPDRIATNEKLFF
TGCGCCAGCAGCCCTGACAGGATCGCAACTAATGAAAAACTGTTTTTT
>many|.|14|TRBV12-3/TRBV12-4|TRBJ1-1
CASRTSMEGTEAFF
TGTGCCAGCAGGACTTCAATGGAAGGAACTGAAGCTTTCTTT
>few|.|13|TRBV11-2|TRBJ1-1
CASSSNPGTEAFF
TGTGCCAGCAGCTCCAACCCTGGCACTGAAGCTTTCTTT
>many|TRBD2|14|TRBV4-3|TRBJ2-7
CASSQGREGYEQYF
TGCGCCAGCAGCCAAGGGCGGGAGGGCTACGAGCAGTACTTC
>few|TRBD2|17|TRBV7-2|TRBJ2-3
CASSLIFAGGRTDTQYF
TGTGCCAGCAGCTTAATTTTTGCGGGGGGGCGGACAGATACGCAGTATTTT
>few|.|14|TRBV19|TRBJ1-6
CASSIWGTNSPLHF
TGTGCCAGTAGTATTTGGGGAACTAATTCACCCCTCCACTTT